This T cell receptor (beta chain) was identified during a study of T-cell reconstitution after alpha-beta-depleted transplantation in children. This clonotype has only a few counts. CDR3 length: 15 amino acids. J lost 7 bases, V lost 0 bases, and 8 bases had no gene match. Germline V gene data show CDR1 as DFQATT and CDR2 as SNEGSKA (reference sequence). Using unique molecular identifiers, the investigators prepared the TCRbeta library. Each CDR3 protein gets one entry after TCRdb re-called the PCR reads with MiXCR. This table has 700,000 to 850,000 distinct CDR3 sequences, under 20% appearing once. V is TRBV20-1 and J is TRBJ2-1; 8 nucleotides align to TRBD1. Sample: PBMCs, mostly from graft donor cells, taken 360 days after TCRalphabeta/CD19-depleted stem cell transplant. The origin of this receptor is a male patient aged 5 to 17 who had a stem cell transplant for acute lymphoblastic leukemia, so the T cells may come from the graft donor. Written as DNA, the CDR3 is TGCAGTGCTAGAGATACCGACAGGGGTGGGAATGAGCAGTTCTTC. Translation gives CSARDTDRGGNEQFF.